A single sample is the source of the 21 T cell receptor beta chains below, sequenced in a study of T cell responses to AZD1222 COVID-19 vaccine. Profiling relied on immunoSEQ multiplex PCR, and the TCRdb table lists in-frame clones only, not all of them. The data show about 120,000 clones, 80% to 95% seen once. The input for sequencing was peripheral blood, taken 28 days after the second AZD1222 dose. These receptors all come from an adult who received the AZD1222 COVID-19 vaccine.

V is TRBV5-6 and J is TRBJ1-1; D unresolved. The CDR3 length is 14 residues. Germline CDR1 is SGHDT and CDR2 is YYEEEE. The V gene lost 0 bases and the J gene lost 5 bases, with 11 bases spanning the gap. CDR3 in DNA: TGTGCCAGCAGCTTGGACGTGGGGAGGACTGAAGCTTTCTTT. Its translation: CASSLDVGRTEAFF.

The gene calls are TRBV27 and TRBJ1-1; D uncertain. CDR3 length: 13 residues. V lost 10 bases to trimming and J lost 6 bases, with 18 bases between them. Per germline, CDR1 MNHEY and CDR2 SMNVEV (reference sequence). CDR3 sequence (DNA): TGTGCCACCGTCGAGCGGGTGTGGGCTGAAGCTTTCTTT. It specifies CATVERVWAEAFF.

This chain joins TRBV15 and TRBJ2-3, with a weak D call TRBD2 (6 bases). V lost 0 bases and J 1 base, leaving 11 bases between the germline ends. The CDR3 is made up of 16 amino acids. CDR1 and CDR2 (germline): LNHNV, YYDKDF (reference sequence). CDR3 sequence: CATSRDPPGGTDTQYF. The CDR3 DNA reads TGTGCCACCAGCAGAGATCCGCCGGGGGGCACAGATACGCAGTATTTT.

The chain joins TRBV3-1 (or the pseudogene TRBV3-2) to TRBJ1-2, with TRBD1 matching over 8 bases. Germline CDR1 LGHDT, CDR2 YNNKEL (reference sequence). The CDR3 loop spans 16 amino acids. The V segment lost 4 bases and the J segment 4 bases; nucleotides outside the gene matches: 11. CDR3 protein: CASSLKRTGLTYGYTF. In DNA, the CDR3 is TGTGCCAGCAGCCTCAAACGGACAGGGCTTACCTATGGCTACACCTTC.

The chain recombines TRBV10-3 with TRBJ1-1; 9 bases agree with TRBD1. In germline, CDR1 is ENHRY, CDR2 SYGVKD. The CDR3 covers 15 residues. Germline trimming cut 2 bases from V and 4 bases from J; bases unmatched to any gene: 5. The CDR3 DNA follows: TGTGCCATCAGTGAGCCCGGACAGGGGAGCACTGAAGCTTTCTTT. It yields the protein CAISEPGQGSTEAFF.

The chain has TRBV7-2 and TRBJ1-4; D might be TRBD1 (6 bases). V dropped 2 bases and J dropped 3 bases, with 7 bases sitting between them. In germline, CDR1 is SGHTA, CDR2 FQGNSA. The CDR3 extends over 14 amino acids. CDR3 sequence: CASSLSGANEKLFF. As DNA, the CDR3 is TGTGCCAGCAGCTTATCAGGGGCTAATGAAAAACTGTTTTTT.

The chain combines TRBV6-2 or TRBV6-3 with TRBJ1-6, with 8 bases fitting TRBD1. The CDR3 extends over 15 amino acids. V shed 5 bases and J 9 bases; nucleotides not matched to a gene: 9. The germline V gene has CDR1 MNHEY and CDR2 SVGEGT. CDR3 nucleotides: TGTGCCAGCAGTGCCAGGACAGGGTTTGGTTCACCCCTCCACTTT. Protein: CASSARTGFGSPLHF.

This sequence joins TRBV7-9 and TRBJ2-6, with D tentatively TRBD1 (5 bases). The germline V gene has CDR1 SEHNR and CDR2 FQNEAQ (reference sequence). V was cut by 11 bases and J by 4 bases, with 18 bases left in between. This CDR3 has 15 residues. As DNA, the CDR3 is TGTGCCGTCCAGGGAATCCACAGGGGGGCCAACGTCCTGACTTTC. This gives the protein CAVQGIHRGANVLTF. Full variable domain (missing parts from reference TRBV7-9 and TRBJ2-6): DTGVSQNPRHKITKRGQNVTFRCDPISEHNRLYWYRQTLGQGPEFLTYFQNEAQLEKSRLLSDRFSAERPKGSFSTLEIQRTEQGDSAMYLCAVQGIHRGANVLTFGAGSRLTVL.

The chain has TRBV3-1 (or the pseudogene TRBV3-2) and TRBJ2-1, with D uncertain. Germline V gene sequence: CDR1 LGHDT, CDR2 YNNKEL (reference sequence). Deletions cut 4 bases from V and 5 bases from J, with 6 bases between. This CDR3 contains 12 residues. The CDR3 sequence: CASSLENNEQFF. The DNA for the CDR3 is TGTGCCAGCAGCCTTGAAAACAATGAGCAGTTCTTC.

V gene TRBV7-2 combines with J gene TRBJ1-3; no reliable D call. The V and J ends lost 2 bases and 0 bases respectively, with 8 bases between them. Per germline, CDR1 SGHTA and CDR2 FQGNSA. This CDR3 comprises 15 residues. The CDR3 loop reads CASSLRDSSGNTIYF. Written as DNA, the CDR3 is TGTGCCAGCAGCTTACGGGATAGCTCTGGAAACACCATATATTTT.

The chain couples TRBV12-3 or TRBV12-4 to TRBJ1-1, with D possibly matching TRBD1 (6 bases). Trimming stripped 3 bases from V and 4 bases from J, with 9 bases between. The CDR3 extends over 13 amino acids. The CDR3 DNA follows: TGTGCCAGCAGTTTTGGGGGCGTCACTGAAGCTTTCTTT. Translated, it gives CASSFGGVTEAFF.

This clone appeared once. The chain recombines TRBV3-1 (or the pseudogene TRBV3-2) with TRBJ2-7, with 7 bases aligning to TRBD1. V lost 0 bases to trimming and J lost 3 bases; unmatched junction nucleotides: 2. Germline V lookup: CDR1 LGHDT, CDR2 YNNKEL (reference sequence). The CDR3 runs to 14 residues. CDR3 residues: CASSQDWDSYEQYF. CDR3 coding DNA: TGTGCCAGCAGCCAAGATTGGGACAGCTACGAGCAGTACTTC.

The V and J genes are TRBV14 and TRBJ2-5; 9 nucleotides match TRBD1. CDR3 length: 14 amino acids. CDR1 is SGHDN and CDR2 is FVKESK in the germline V gene. With V trimmed by 6 bases and J by 4 bases, 6 bases remained unmatched. The CDR3 region is CASRRTGAGETQYF. The CDR3 coding sequence is TGTGCCAGCAGGCGGACAGGGGCGGGAGAGACCCAGTACTTC.

V and J are TRBV4-3 and TRBJ2-5; tentatively, D is TRBD2 (5 bases). The germline gives CDR1 LGHNA, CDR2 YSLEER. The V and J ends lost 4 bases and 4 bases respectively, with 10 bases between them. The CDR3 has 13 amino acids. In nucleotides, the CDR3 is TGCGCCAGCAGCCTACTAGGGAGAGAGACCCAGTACTTC. This sequence encodes CASSLLGRETQYF.

The V call is TRBV11-3, the J call TRBJ2-1, with 11 nucleotides matching TRBD2. CDR3 length: 15 amino acids. Trimming cost V 4 bases and J 7 bases; bases outside gene matches: 6. Germline values: CDR1 SGHNT, CDR2 YENEEA. CDR3 in amino acids: CASSSIAGGLNEQFF. Written as DNA, the CDR3 is TGTGCCAGCAGCTCCATAGCGGGGGGGCTGAATGAGCAGTTCTTC. Full variable domain (missing parts from reference TRBV11-3 and TRBJ2-1): EAGVVQSPRYKIIEKKQPVAFWCNPISGHNTLYWYLQNLGQGPELLIRYENEEAVDDSQLPKDRFSAERLKGVDSTLKIQPAELGDSAVYLCASSSIAGGLNEQFFGPGTRLTVL.

The chain joins TRBV25-1 to TRBJ1-6, with 7 nucleotides matching TRBD1. Per germline, CDR1 MGHDK and CDR2 SYGVNS. V lost 9 bases to trimming and J lost 6 bases; unmatched junction nucleotides: 8. The CDR3 has 14 residues. CDR3 in DNA: TGTGCCAGTGGATTGACAGGGAGTAATTCACCCCTCCACTTT. Protein product: CASGLTGSNSPLHF.

V is TRBV5-4 and J is TRBJ2-3; D unclear. The CDR3 contains 13 residues. The ends were cut back, 3 bases at V and 3 bases at J, with 8 bases in the middle. Germline V gene data show CDR1 as SGHNT and CDR2 as YYREEE (reference sequence). CDR3 sequence (DNA): TGTGCCAGCAGCTCGGAGAGGACAGATACGCAGTATTTT. Amino acid sequence: CASSSERTDTQYF. The whole variable domain, filled in from reference TRBV5-4 and TRBJ2-3, reads ETGVTQSPTHLIKTRGQQVTLRCSSQSGHNTVSWYQQALGQGPQFIFQYYREEENGRGNFPPRFSGLQFPNYSSELNVNALELDDSALYLCASSSERTDTQYFGPGTRLTVL.

This rearrangement joins TRBV5-3 to TRBJ1-1; a possible D gene is TRBD1 (5 bases). TRBV5-3 is an ORF, and what it does is uncertain. The CDR3 has 15 residues. Trimming left V 4 bases short and J 4 bases short, with 17 bases between. CDR3 nucleotides: TGTGCCAGAAGCAGTACCGGGGCCCGGGGCACTGAAGCTTTCTTT. It translates to CARSSTGARGTEAFF.

The rearrangement uses TRBV10-3 and TRBJ2-2; D is possibly TRBD1 (7 bases). Trimming stripped 6 bases from V and 6 bases from J, with 14 bases between. The CDR3 runs to 14 residues. Germline assignment: CDR1 ENHRY and CDR2 SYGVKD. CDR3 nucleotides: TGTGCCATCAGGCGGCAGGGGGGACCCGGGGAGCTGTTTTTT. As protein: CAIRRQGGPGELFF.

The chain employs TRBV3-1 (or the pseudogene TRBV3-2) and TRBJ2-7; D ambiguous. V lost 0 bases and J 2 bases, leaving 11 bases between the germline ends. In germline, CDR1 is LGHDT, CDR2 YNNKEL (reference sequence). The CDR3 covers 15 residues. CDR3 sequence reads: CASSQDLGYPYEQYF. CDR3 nucleotides: TGTGCCAGCAGCCAAGATTTAGGGTATCCCTACGAGCAGTACTTC.

The CDR3 DNA sequence: TGTGCCAGCTCACCTGTTAGCGGGGCCCAGTTCTTC. It is translated as CASSPVSGAQFF. V and J are TRBV18 and TRBJ2-1; the match to TRBD2 covers 8 bases. This CDR3 comprises 12 residues. Trimming took 3 bases from V and 13 from J; bases not matched to a gene: 5. The germline V gene has CDR1 KGHSH and CDR2 LQKENI. Based on the CDR3 plus reference TRBV18 and TRBJ2-1, the full variable domain is NAGVMQNPRHLVRRRGQEARLRCSPMKGHSHVYWYRQLPEEGLKFMVYLQKENIIDESGMPKERFSAEFPKEGPSILRIQQVVRGDSAAYFCASSPVSGAQFFGPGTRLTVL.